One T cell receptor beta chain is described in this entry. These data originate in a study of blood T cell repertoires in COVID-19. Study details: Both acute and convalescent COVID-19 samples were obtained from the United States, Italy and Spain. PBMCs, B-cell-depleted T cells, or T cells provided the cDNA or gDNA that made up the material.

As originally analysed: Amplified reference gene primers provided the basis for estimating nucleated cell counts. Profiling relied on immunoSEQ multiplex PCR, and the TCRdb table lists in-frame clones only, not all of them. V and J calls and clone size are those listed in that table; D and trimming were worked out from the DNA. This table holds about 190,000 clones, around 83% found once. The sample taken for sequencing was peripheral blood. This TCR was recovered from a man in his fifties with active or convalescent COVID-19.

The CDR3 DNA is TGTGCCAGCAGGGGACAGGGTGATGGCTACACCTTC. It translates to CASRGQGDGYTF. The chain employs TRBV27 and TRBJ1-2, with TRBD1 matching 9 bases. Germline CDR1 reads MNHEY; CDR2 reads SMNVEV (reference sequence). The CDR3 runs to 12 residues. Trimming took 6 bases from V and 6 from J; bases not matched to a gene: 2.